These T cell receptor beta chains were read from a single sample in a study of T-cell reconstitution after alpha-beta-depleted transplantation in children. TCRdb recomputed calls from the PCR reads with MiXCR, one row per CDR3 protein. The sample carries about 420,000 distinct CDR3 sequences, roughly 17% recorded once. The sequences come from PBMCs, mostly from graft donor cells, collected 360 days after TCRalphabeta/CD19-depleted stem cell transplant. The receptors stem from a boy in the first two years of life who had a stem cell transplant for Wiskott-Aldrich syndrome, so the T cells may come from the graft donor. Each CDR3 is given with its conserved first and last residue. The D gene is left open where the match is weak. Not all rows give a size; the values are once, few, many and, for expanded clones, a class.

length,J,D,size,V,CDR3,DNA
14,TRBJ1-4,NA,few,TRBV18,CASSRAGFYEKLFF,TGTGCCAGCTCCCGAGCCGGGTTCTACGAAAAACTGTTTTTT
11,TRBJ2-3,NA,few,TRBV3-1,CASKATDTQYF,TGTGCCAGTAAAGCCACAGATACGCAGTATTTT
18,TRBJ1-6,TRBD1,few,TRBV7-9,CASSKSQGAPSLNSPLHF,TGTGCCAGCAGCAAAAGTCAGGGGGCTCCTTCCCTTAATTCACCCCTCCACTTT
16,TRBJ2-7,TRBD2,NA,TRBV2,CASSERGTSGTYEQYF,TGTGCCAGCAGTGAAAGGGGAACTAGCGGGACCTACGAGCAGTACTTC
17,TRBJ1-3,NA,NA,TRBV12-3/TRBV12-4,CASRLTGPRKGGNTIYF,TGTGCCAGCAGATTGACGGGCCCTCGAAAGGGTGGAAACACCATATATTTT
16,TRBJ2-2,NA,NA,TRBV7-2,CASSLTGTPNTGELFF,TGTGCCAGCAGCTTAACCGGGACACCGAACACCGGGGAGCTGTTTTTT
16,TRBJ2-2,NA,NA,TRBV4-1,CASSQVVATNTGELFF,TGCGCCAGCAGCCAAGTAGTCGCCACGAACACCGGGGAGCTGTTTTTT
15,TRBJ2-3,TRBD2,NA,TRBV24-1,CATSSSGGATDTQYF,TGTGCCACCAGTTCCAGCGGGGGGGCGACAGATACGCAGTATTTT
13,TRBJ2-7,NA,NA,TRBV7-2,CASSFDGAYEQYF,TGTGCCAGCAGCTTCGACGGGGCATACGAGCAGTACTTC
13,TRBJ1-5,TRBD1,NA,TRBV12-3/TRBV12-4,CASRYRGNQPQHF,TGTGCCAGCAGATACAGGGGAAATCAGCCCCAGCATTTT
16,TRBJ2-7,TRBD1,NA,TRBV10-3,CAIREDRVRTGHEQYF,TGTGCCATCAGGGAGGACAGGGTACGTACGGGACACGAGCAGTACTTC
17,TRBJ1-1,NA,NA,TRBV7-2,CASSLVSISYGHREAFF,TGTGCCAGCAGCTTAGTGAGTATTAGTTACGGACACCGCGAAGCTTTCTTT
11,TRBJ1-1,NA,NA,TRBV29-1,CSAPGNREAFF,TGCAGCGCCCCCGGGAATCGTGAAGCTTTCTTT
17,TRBJ2-2,TRBD2,few,TRBV6-2/TRBV6-3,CASSPPRALAEGGELFF,TGTGCCAGCAGCCCCCCTCGGGCTCTAGCGGAAGGCGGGGAGCTGTTTTTT
12,TRBJ1-5,NA,NA,TRBV5-1,CASSPEGQPQHF,TGCGCCAGCAGCCCGGAGGGTCAGCCCCAGCATTTT
14,TRBJ1-6,TRBD1,NA,TRBV20-1,CSARTGTDNSPLHF,TGCAGTGCTAGGACCGGGACAGATAATTCACCCCTCCACTTT
16,TRBJ2-1,TRBD1,NA,TRBV5-1,CASSPAWDRGSDEQFF,TGCGCCAGCAGCCCGGCATGGGACAGGGGGTCAGATGAGCAGTTCTTC
13,TRBJ2-7,TRBD1,many,TRBV2,CASRTGVWHEQYF,TGTGCCAGCAGGACAGGGGTTTGGCACGAGCAGTACTTC
15,TRBJ2-1,NA,few,TRBV6-2/TRBV6-3,CASSYISGLHNEQFF,TGTGCCAGCAGTTACATCTCGGGACTTCACAATGAGCAGTTCTTC
11,TRBJ1-6,NA,few,TRBV20-1,CSASRGSPLHF,TGCAGTGCTTCGCGGGGCTCACCCCTCCACTTT
13,TRBJ2-7,NA,NA,TRBV28,CASSFRGAVGQYF,TGTGCCAGCAGTTTCCGGGGGGCGGTCGGGCAGTACTTC
12,TRBJ2-5,TRBD2,NA,TRBV29-1,CSVTTSRETQYF,TGCAGCGTTACGACTAGCCGGGAGACCCAGTACTTC
13,TRBJ2-2,NA,few,TRBV6-6,CASSYSSAGELFF,TGTGCCAGCAGTTACTCGTCGGCCGGGGAGCTGTTTTTT
14,TRBJ2-5,TRBD2,few,TRBV4-2,CASSQAGGQETQYF,TGTGCCAGCAGCCAAGCGGGGGGCCAAGAGACCCAGTACTTC
18,TRBJ2-2,TRBD2,once,TRBV5-1,CASSLFSSGSKGTGELFF,TGCGCCAGCAGCTTGTTTTCTAGCGGGAGTAAAGGCACCGGGGAGCTGTTTTTT
13,TRBJ2-1,NA,few,TRBV3-1,CASSQGNSGKQFF,TGTGCCAGCAGCCAAGGAAATTCGGGTAAGCAGTTCTTC
15,TRBJ2-3,NA,NA,TRBV9,CASSADQPRTDTQYF,TGTGCCAGCAGCGCCGATCAGCCCCGCACAGATACGCAGTATTTT
13,TRBJ2-5,TRBD2,few,TRBV28,CASSPKVQRGPYF,TGTGCCAGCAGTCCAAAGGTCCAGCGGGGGCCATACTTC
14,TRBJ1-5,TRBD1,few,TRBV12-3/TRBV12-4,CASRGQSSNQPQHF,TGTGCCAGCAGGGGACAGAGTAGCAATCAGCCCCAGCATTTT
12,TRBJ1-2,TRBD1,few,TRBV12-3/TRBV12-4,CASRRQGNGYTF,TGTGCCAGCAGACGACAGGGAAACGGCTACACCTTC
13,TRBJ2-2,NA,few,TRBV30,CAWSQLATGELFF,TGTGCCTGGAGTCAGCTTGCCACCGGGGAGCTGTTTTTT
13,TRBJ1-5,NA,NA,TRBV4-3,CASSQNSNQPQHF,TGCGCCAGCAGCCAGAATAGCAATCAGCCCCAGCATTTT
15,TRBJ1-3,NA,NA,TRBV9,CASSVGWLGGNTIYF,TGTGCCAGCAGCGTAGGGTGGTTGGGTGGAAACACCATATATTTT
17,TRBJ2-1,TRBD2,NA,TRBV12-3/TRBV12-4,CASRPTSGRASYNEQFF,TGTGCCAGCAGGCCGACTAGCGGGAGGGCCTCCTACAATGAGCAGTTCTTC
15,TRBJ2-1,TRBD2,NA,TRBV12-5,CASGLLTGGLGEQFF,TGTGCTAGTGGTTTACTAACGGGGGGGCTTGGTGAGCAGTTCTTC
11,TRBJ1-2,NA,NA,TRBV2,CASRNIPRYTF,TGTGCCAGCCGGAATATTCCTCGCTACACCTTC
13,TRBJ1-2,NA,NA,TRBV24-1,CATSDWQAGGYTF,TGTGCCACCAGTGATTGGCAGGCCGGGGGCTACACCTTC
15,TRBJ2-3,NA,few,TRBV29-1,CSAHRAGPPTDTQYF,TGCAGCGCCCATCGGGCAGGTCCTCCCACAGATACGCAGTATTTT
14,TRBJ2-7,TRBD2,NA,TRBV27,CASSLRTSGYEQYF,TGTGCCAGCAGTTTAAGAACTAGCGGCTACGAGCAGTACTTC
12,TRBJ2-7,NA,many,TRBV12-3/TRBV12-4,CASSFGSGEQYF,TGTGCCAGCAGTTTCGGGTCGGGCGAGCAGTACTTC
14,TRBJ2-7,NA,NA,TRBV28,CASSYLGTLYEQYF,TGTGCCAGCAGTTACTTAGGGACTCTTTACGAGCAGTACTTC